This T cell receptor beta chain was recovered during a study of shared clonotypes between healthy human individuals (dated by TCRdb to 2018 to 2020). About the full investigation: The cohort comprised a couple of women and a few men aged 18 to 49 years. For each donor, three plates each were used for CD4 naive and CD4 memory, two plates were used for CD8 naive, and one plate was used for CD8 memory. The study deeply sequenced blood TCR repertoires of 5 or 6 healthy adults to estimate repertoire size and the extent of clonotype sharing between individuals. To increase sequencing depth and limit assay-specific biases, TCR repertoire library preparation and sequencing were carried out by different laboratories using diverse techniques. Each donor's leukapheresis produced roughly between roughly 0.85 and 9.5 billion PBMCs. General findings and caveats noted by the study authors: Even with the large sequencing depth, rarefaction of the sorted-subset datasets indicated that sequencing was incomplete. Pairwise subsampling led to the expectation that sequencing depth would affect the degree of clonotype sharing among donors. Only blood was sampled, and tissue TCR repertoires likely differ from those in blood. Compared with non-shared clonotypes, the clonotypes found in all four sorted-subset donors had higher generation probabilities. When a few donors were compared, the shared fraction of clonotypes was roughly 5% for naive CD4, about 4% for naive CD8, 2% to 2.5% for memory CD4, and less than 0.45% for memory CD8. Larger estimated clonotype richness was generally found for naive subsets than for memory subsets. Because the study included only a small number of donors, the genetic and exposure-history diversity represented was limited.

As to this clone: Its antigen is unknown. Per-base quality was not reported, and no clone a single base away is much larger than it.

TCR CDR3 regions were amplified from genomic DNA by multiplex PCR using the deep immunoSEQ assay. Extracted genomic DNA from each cell subset was distributed evenly across all wells of several immunoSEQ 96-well plates, and each plate was treated as a replicate. For sorted subsets, roughly 200 ng of genomic DNA, equivalent to around 30,000 T cell genomes, went into each replicate PCR. The purified libraries were quantified using a Qubit 3.0 fluorometer, sized with a Bioanalyzer 2100, and then quantified again using the KAPA Library Quantification kit. Each immunoSEQ 96-well plate was sequenced on its own single-read 150-cycle Illumina NextSeq 550 flow cell. The paper's processing steps were these. Because the immunoSEQ output included only junctional sequences and no quality scores, the filtering could not be the same as the filtering used for full-length reads. To assign V/J genes and CDR3, sequences were annotated against IMGT germline references using PyIR, a Python wrapper for IgBLAST v1.9. Any read was removed if the V/J assignment was weak (E-value above 1e-6), the CDR3 was missing, or the read contained stop codons, out-of-frame junctions, or ambiguous translated residues. A V3J clonotype was defined by an identical inferred V gene, J gene, and CDR3 amino acid sequence. To compute the percentage overlap between repertoires, the number of shared unique clonotypes was divided by the size of the smaller repertoire. Repertoire richness was assessed with RTK rarefaction, the Chao1 estimator, and Recon v2.1 estimates of unobserved clonotypes. For all TCRbeta clonotypes obtained by the gDNA method from a few donors, generation probabilities were computed with OLGA. TCRdb retrieved this table from immuneACCESS and kept in-frame rearrangements only. Not all clones are present; in checked studies, unresolved V genes account for under half, and no reason is known for the remainder. The V and J calls and the clone size are those of that table, but D and trimming were determined from the DNA. Here the sample has about 2.4 million clones; 85% to 95% occur a single time. The ten largest account for roughly 0.15% of the sample.

V is pared back by 2 bases and J by 0 bases, with 14 bases lying between the germline termini. Sequences GTSNPN (CDR1) and SVGIG (CDR2) are obtained from the germline V gene (reference sequence). The CDR3 numbers 17 residues from cysteine through phenylalanine. The retained sequence is limited to the CDR3, 51 bases, with the frame set at the first base. The donors were healthy, HIV-negative adults who had no recently reported acute infections or vaccinations. All donors were Caucasian adults living in Nashville, Tennessee, USA. Magnetic negative selection was used to enrich CD4+ T cells, after which naive cells were positively selected on CD45RA and the negative fraction became the memory subset. Blood was collected by leukapheresis, and PBMCs were isolated by Ficoll-Histopaque density gradient centrifugation and then cryopreserved in liquid nitrogen vapor phase. Purity and quantity of every magnetically sorted T cell population were checked by analytical flow cytometry. Each sorted fraction had its genomic DNA isolated and then quantified by UV absorbance on a Nanodrop 2000c.

The clonotype was recovered from a young man in good health. Sequencing used naive CD4+ T cells sorted from blood. The cell subset or site label for this specimen denotes: CD45RA+ positively selected. The sequence joins TRBV30 to TRBJ2-6; the D segment is perhaps TRBD1 or TRBD2, each sharing 5 matched bases. The nucleotide sequence reads as follows: TGTGCCTGGAGTCGGGGACCGATGGTCTCTGGGGCCAACGTCCTGACTTTC. This gives the protein CAWSRGPMVSGANVLTF. Where the CDR3 stops, the reference TRBV30 and TRBJ2-6 genes take over; the full variable domain is SQTIHQWPATLVQPVGSPLSLECTVEGTSNPNLYWYRQAAGRGLQLLFYSVGIGQISSEVPQNLSASRPQDRQFILSSKKLLLSDSGFYLCAWSRGPMVSGANVLTFGAGSRLTVL.